This TCR beta chain came from a study of blood T cell repertoires in COVID-19. As for the study in general: Whether acute or convalescent, the COVID-19 samples came from the United States, Italy and Spain. PBMCs, B-cell-depleted T cells, or T cells provided the cDNA or gDNA that made up the material.

Only one count was recorded for this clone. This CDR3 contains 15 residues. Trimming took 6 bases from V and 5 from J; bases not matched to a gene: 7. Germline assignment: CDR1 ENHRY and CDR2 SYGVKD. Original processing notes: Reference gene primers were amplified, and this amplification served to estimate nucleated cell counts. TCRdb's copy holds only in-frame clones and misses some; the assay was immunoSEQ multiplex PCR. V, J and clone size derive from that table, while D and trimming were established from the DNA sequence. Among 450,000 to 500,000 clones listed, 75% to 90% were seen once. The V gene is TRBV10-3, the J gene TRBJ1-5; TRBD1 agrees at 10 bases. The TCR was taken from a human donor in a cohort sampled during active COVID-19. The specimen sequenced was peripheral blood. CDR3 nucleotides: TGTGCCATCAGGGGGGACAGGGGTGGTGATCAGCCCCAGCATTTT. Translating gives CAIRGDRGGDQPQHF.